This passage covers 6 T cell receptor beta chains from one sample sequenced in a study of multiple sclerosis patients with progressive multifocal leukoencephalopathy. Time point given: time of PML onset. Clones were read by immunoSEQ multiplex PCR, and TCRdb kept only the in-frame ones, dropping some. The sample comprises about 31,000 clones, roughly 87% of which are singletons, and around 5.7% rests with the top ten. The sequences come from PBMCs, collected from a patient treated with natalizumab. Receptors were obtained from a woman aged 40-49 years with progressive multifocal leukoencephalopathy.

The CDR3 region is CASRSSGQGFF. In nucleotides, the CDR3 is TGTGCCAGCAGGTCTTCGGGACAGGGGTTCTTT. The rearrangement links TRBV27 to TRBJ1-1; 10 bases are a match to TRBD1. The CDR3 spans 11 residues. The J segment lost 14 bases and the V segment lost 6 bases, leaving 6 bases of the junction unmatched. Germline V gives CDR1 MNHEY, CDR2 SMNVEV (reference sequence).

The chain has TRBV19 and TRBJ1-3, with D hard to call. Germline assignment: CDR1 LNHDA and CDR2 SQIVND (reference sequence). The CDR3 totals 14 residues. Trimming cost V 7 bases and J 3 bases, with 13 bases left between them. The CDR3 is CASIPHKDGNTIYF. CDR3 nucleotides: TGTGCCAGTATTCCTCACAAAGATGGAAACACCATATATTTT. Variable domain in full (rest from reference TRBV19 and TRBJ1-3): DGGITQSPKYLFRKEGQNVTLSCEQNLNHDAMYWYRQDPGQGLRLIYYSQIVNDFQKGDIAEGYSVSREKKESFPLTVTSAQKNPTAFYLCASIPHKDGNTIYFGEGSWLTVV.

The chain joins TRBV4-3 to TRBJ1-1, with TRBD1 identical over 8 bases. The CDR3 has 14 amino acids. With 5 bases clipped from V and 3 bases from J, the junction kept 5 bases outside the gene matches. Germline CDR1 LGHNA, CDR2 YSLEER. The CDR3 sequence is CASSIHRGDTEAFF. The CDR3 DNA reads TGCGCCAGCAGCATCCACAGGGGGGACACTGAAGCTTTCTTT.

This clone was observed a few times. This rearrangement joins TRBV11-3 to TRBJ2-7; 12 positions agree with TRBD2. After removal of 4 bases from V and 3 bases from J, the junction contained 7 bases not matched to a gene. Per the germline V gene, CDR1 is SGHNT and CDR2 is YENEEA. The CDR3 extends over 16 amino acids. CDR3 coding DNA: TGTGCCAGCAGCTCCCGGACTAGCGGGAACCGCTACGAGCAGTACTTC. This translates into CASSSRTSGNRYEQYF.

Only one count was recorded for this clone. The rearrangement uses TRBV7-2 and TRBJ1-3, with D perhaps matching TRBD1 (6 bases). V shed 4 bases and J shed 4 bases, with 14 bases lying between them. CDR3 length: 15 amino acids. CDR1 SGHTA and CDR2 FQGNSA come from the germline V gene. CDR3 sequence: CASSSLQGQGNTIYF. CDR3 nucleotides: TGTGCCAGCAGCTCACTACAGGGCCAGGGAAACACCATATATTTT.

With regard to this clone: The sample carries other DNA sequences with the same CDR3. The rearrangement joins TRBV28 to TRBJ1-3; possible D gene TRBD1, 6 bases. V gave up 5 bases and J gave up 9 bases, with 17 bases separating them. CDR3 size: 14 residues. Looked up from germline, CDR1 is MDHEN and CDR2 is SYDVKM. The chain's CDR3 is CASSSGTARGTIYF. DNA of the CDR3: TGTGCCAGCAGTAGCGGGACGGCCAGGGGCACCATATATTTT.